This record looks at one TCR beta chain sequence and its context. Donors gave approximately 2.5 ml of blood apiece. For each CDR3 protein, TCRdb gives one entry from its re-call of the 5' RACE reads, without DNA. Here the sample table reports 350,000 to 550,000 distinct CDR3 sequences. This sample is drawn from a study of monozygotic twins with inflammatory bowel disease. CDR1 is SGHAT and CDR2 is FQNNGV in the germline V gene. This CDR3 is 15 amino acids long. The chain joins TRBV11-2 to TRBJ2-3; TCRdb names TRBD2, which stays unverified in the absence of DNA. This sequence originates from a human donor with ulcerative colitis or Crohn's disease, or a healthy co-twin of an affected twin (not recorded which). The specimen was blood. The CDR3 region is CASSVTSGGWDTQYF.